The 2 T cell receptor beta chains below were found in one sample sequenced in a study of blood T cell repertoires in COVID-19 (TCRdb year 2020). The library was prepared using the immunoSEQ multiplex PCR assay. Entries here come from immuneACCESS through TCRdb and include only in-frame sequences with V and J called. Some clones fail to appear in such tables; in the studies checked, an unresolved V gene covers under half of the shortfall, and the cause of the remainder is unknown. This sample comprises around 300,000 clones, 88% of them detected only once. The ten largest make up almost 9.5% of the sample. Sample: peripheral blood. These receptors all come from a young man with active or convalescent COVID-19.

The chain links TRBV19 to TRBJ1-5; D call uncertain. Looked up from germline, CDR1 is LNHDA and CDR2 is SQIVND (reference sequence). The V end lost 2 bases, the J end lost 7 bases, and 12 bases lay between the germline ends. The CDR3 is 14 amino acids. DNA for the CDR3: TGTGCCAGTAGTATACGACCCCTCAGGCAGCCCCAGCATTTT. Protein sequence: CASSIRPLRQPQHF.

This clone has more than one count but fewer than ten. This sequence joins TRBV6-1 and TRBJ1-6; 10 bases line up with TRBD1. With V trimmed by 0 bases and J by 14 bases, 7 bases remained unmatched. Germline V gene data show CDR1 as MNHNS and CDR2 as SASEGT. The CDR3 consists of 15 residues. The DNA for the CDR3 is TGTGCCAGCAGTGAAGCGGAGACAGGGGGCACGGCCCTCCACTTT. It encodes CASSEAETGGTALHF.